Below are 26 T cell receptor beta chains sequenced from a single sample in a study of Tregs in tolerant kidney transplant recipients. Data came from immunoSEQ multiplex PCR; TCRdb stores just in-frame clones and leaves some out. The sample carries about 64,000 clones, 95% to 98% recorded once. Specimen: Tregs from blood, collected before the transplant. The receptors originated from a human donor who received a combined kidney and bone marrow transplant.

Comment on this clone: At one end, the junction sequence differs from germline, possibly due to a read error. The chain carries TRBV6-5 and TRBJ2-2; 9 nucleotides align to TRBD2. The germline V gene encodes CDR1 MNHEY and CDR2 SVGAGI. The CDR3 extends over 16 amino acids. This CDR3 is CASSYSGTSIRGELFF. CDR3 DNA sequence: TGTGCCAGCAGCTACTCCGGGACTAGCATTCGCGGGGAGCTGTTTTTT.

The V call is TRBV5-4, the J call TRBJ1-2; D not resolved. This CDR3 contains 14 residues. Germline V lookup: CDR1 SGHNT, CDR2 YYREEE (reference sequence). Trimming removed 0 bases at V and 2 bases at J, with 8 bases between. CDR3 amino acids: CASSLGNRNYGYTF. CDR3 in DNA: TGTGCCAGCAGCTTGGGGAACAGAAACTATGGCTACACCTTC.

Here the CDR3 DNA reads TGTGCCAGTAATGACGGGGATAATTCACCCCTCCACTTT. Protein product: CASNDGDNSPLHF. V usage is TRBV19 and J usage is TRBJ1-6; unclear D gene. The CDR3 runs to 13 residues. Per the germline V gene, CDR1 is LNHDA and CDR2 is SQIVND (reference sequence). Trimming removed 7 bases from V and 5 bases from J, with 9 bases in between. The complete variable domain, with remaining parts taken from reference TRBV19 and TRBJ1-6, reads DGGITQSPKYLFRKEGQNVTLSCEQNLNHDAMYWYRQDPGQGLRLIYYSQIVNDFQKGDIAEGYSVSREKKESFPLTVTSAQKNPTAFYLCASNDGDNSPLHFGNGTRLTVT.

The chain recombines TRBV5-1 with TRBJ2-2; the match to TRBD2 covers 12 bases. CDR3 length: 14 amino acids. Losses at the gene ends were 6 bases for V and 6 bases for J; bases not matched to a gene: 3. Germline CDR1 is SGHRS and CDR2 is YFSETQ. CDR3 amino acids: CASKGLAGSGELFF. CDR3 in DNA: TGCGCCAGCAAGGGACTAGCGGGTTCCGGGGAGCTGTTTTTT.

This clone was picked up one time. V is TRBV4-1 and J is TRBJ1-2; D not resolved. V lost 0 bases, J lost 2 bases, and 10 bases lay in between. The CDR3 loop spans 15 amino acids. Germline V gives CDR1 MGHRA, CDR2 YSYEKL. CDR3 sequence: CASSQDVTLNYGYTF. CDR3 DNA sequence: TGCGCCAGCAGCCAAGATGTGACTCTCAACTATGGCTACACCTTC.

The chain has TRBV9 and TRBJ2-3; the match to TRBD2 covers 8 bases. The CDR3 covers 17 residues. Germline V gene sequence: CDR1 SGDLS, CDR2 YYNGEE. The ends lost 2 bases at V and 4 bases at J; junction bases unmatched: 12. CDR3 loop: CASSVGARGALADTQYF. The CDR3 coding sequence is TGTGCCAGCAGCGTGGGCGCGCGGGGGGCATTAGCAGATACGCAGTATTTT. The variable domain in full, completed from reference TRBV9 and TRBJ2-3, reads DSGVTQTPKHLITATGQRVTLRCSPRSGDLSVYWYQQSLDQGLQFLIQYYNGEERAKGNILERFSAQQFPDLHSELNLSSLELGDSALYFCASSVGARGALADTQYFGPGTRLTVL.

The rearrangement links TRBV6-4 to TRBJ2-1, with D possibly matching TRBD2 (6 bases). The V gene's germline CDR1 is MRHNA and CDR2 SNTAGT. Trimming stripped 5 bases from V and 5 bases from J, with 19 bases between. CDR3 size: 16 residues. The CDR3: CASSRSGVPPNNEQFF. CDR3 nucleotides: TGTGCCAGCAGTAGGTCGGGGGTCCCTCCCAACAATGAGCAGTTCTTC.

This sequence joins TRBV7-2 and TRBJ2-2, with D possibly being TRBD2 (5 bases). The V and J ends lost 5 bases and 4 bases respectively, with 11 bases between them. CDR1 and CDR2 (germline): SGHTA, FQGNSA. The CDR3 has 14 residues. The chain's CDR3 is CASSTGAVTGELFF. The CDR3 region has the DNA TGTGCCAGCAGCACTGGAGCGGTCACCGGGGAGCTGTTTTTT.

This clone was counted a single time. The rearrangement joins TRBV5-1 to TRBJ2-5, with D possibly matching TRBD2 (6 bases). The DNA end is more similar to TRBJ2-7, so the J call may be wrong. The CDR3 consists of 16 residues. Germline V gene sequence: CDR1 SGHRS, CDR2 YFSETQ. The CDR3 sequence: CASSLQLAGPTYEQYF. The CDR3, as DNA: TGCGCCAGCAGCCTCCAACTAGCAGGCCCTACCTACGAGCAGTACTTC.

V and J are TRBV7-2 and TRBJ1-1; TRBD1 matches 9 bases. V lost 6 bases, J lost 1 base, and 9 bases stayed unmatched. This CDR3 region has 16 residues. Germline V gene data show CDR1 as SGHTA and CDR2 as FQGNSA. CDR3 protein: CASRAPWGQGNTEAFF. The CDR3 coding sequence is TGTGCCAGCAGGGCTCCATGGGGACAGGGGAACACTGAAGCTTTCTTT.

This chain uses TRBV5-1 with TRBJ2-3; TRBD2 aligns across 13 bases. The ends lost 7 bases at V and 3 bases at J; junction bases unmatched: 5. Germline V gene sequence: CDR1 SGHRS, CDR2 YFSETQ. This CDR3 region has 15 residues. CDR3 DNA: TGCGCCAGCTCTGCGACTAGCGGGGGGACAGATACGCAGTATTTT. Translated: CASSATSGGTDTQYF. The full variable domain, completed using reference TRBV5-1 and TRBJ2-3, is KAGVTQTPRYLIKTRGQQVTLSCSPISGHRSVSWYQQTPGQGLQFLFEYFSETQRNKGNFPGRFSGRQFSNSRSEMNVSTLELGDSALYLCASSATSGGTDTQYFGPGTRLTVL.

The rearrangement uses TRBV19 and TRBJ1-4; 8 bases map to TRBD1. The trim removed 6 bases at V and 3 bases at J, leaving 0 bases unmatched. This CDR3 spans 13 amino acids. Germline values: CDR1 LNHDA, CDR2 SQIVND (reference sequence). DNA for the CDR3: TGTGCCAGTAGGGACAGGGCTAATGAAAAACTGTTTTTT. Its translation is CASRDRANEKLFF.

V usage is TRBV5-1 and J usage is TRBJ2-7, with a tentative D call TRBD1 (5 bases). This CDR3 region has 14 residues. The germline CDR1 and CDR2 sequences are SGHRS and YFSETQ. V lost 4 bases to trimming and J lost 2 bases, with 13 bases between them. The CDR3 sequence is CASSPRAGPYEQYF. The DNA of the CDR3 is TGCGCCAGCAGCCCTCGGGCAGGGCCCTACGAGCAGTACTTC.

This chain links TRBV18 with TRBJ1-6; D perhaps matches TRBD1 (6 bases). V gave up 5 bases and J gave up 7 bases, with 15 bases separating them. The length of the CDR3 is 15 residues. Germline V gene lookup returns CDR1 KGHSH and CDR2 LQKENI. Here the CDR3 DNA reads TGTGCCAGCTCAGCAAATACAGGGAACAATTCACCCCTCCACTTT. This gives the protein CASSANTGNNSPLHF.

The chain joins TRBV5-1 to TRBJ2-5; 10 nucleotides align to TRBD2. This CDR3 region has 16 residues. The trim removed 1 base at V and 5 bases at J, leaving 8 bases unmatched. Germline CDR1 is SGHRS and CDR2 is YFSETQ. For the CDR3, the DNA is TGCGCCAGCAGCTTGAGAGCGGGGGGGCCGGGGGAGACCCAGTACTTC. Its translation is CASSLRAGGPGETQYF. The whole variable domain, remainder taken from reference TRBV5-1 and TRBJ2-5, is KAGVTQTPRYLIKTRGQQVTLSCSPISGHRSVSWYQQTPGQGLQFLFEYFSETQRNKGNFPGRFSGRQFSNSRSEMNVSTLELGDSALYLCASSLRAGGPGETQYFGPGTRLLVL.

This clone occurred once. The rearrangement joins TRBV7-8 to TRBJ2-1; D gene uncertain. Germline values: CDR1 SGHVS, CDR2 FQNEAQ. The V end lost 3 bases, the J end lost 0 bases, and 27 bases lay between the germline ends. There are 21 residues in the CDR3. CDR3 protein: CASSFVVSLVLQSYSYNEQFF. CDR3 coding DNA: TGTGCCAGCAGCTTTGTGGTTTCTCTGGTATTACAGTCCTACTCCTACAATGAGCAGTTCTTC.

This chain uses TRBV5-1 with TRBJ2-2; a possible D gene is TRBD1 (5 bases). CDR3 length equals 15 residues. The V end was cut by 1 base, the J end by 0 bases, with 7 bases between. The germline V gene encodes CDR1 SGHRS and CDR2 YFSETQ. The CDR3 nucleotides read TGCGCCAGCAGCTTGAGGACAACGAACACCGGGGAGCTGTTTTTT. Encoded protein: CASSLRTTNTGELFF.

V is TRBV7-8 and J is TRBJ2-1, with 13 bases matching TRBD2. CDR1 and CDR2 from the germline V gene are SGHVS and FQNEAQ. The CDR3 extends over 16 amino acids. V trimming: 4 bases; J trimming: 7 bases; junction bases outside the gene matches: 7. CDR3 coding DNA: TGTGCCAGCAGCTCTAGGACTAGCGGGAGTTGGAATGAGCAGTTCTTC. This gives the protein CASSSRTSGSWNEQFF.

V and J are TRBV2 and TRBJ1-1; 8 nucleotides agree with TRBD1. The CDR3 runs to 13 residues. The germline V gene encodes CDR1 SNHLY and CDR2 FYNNEI. The CDR3 sequence: CATTGAMGTEAFF. CDR3 sequence (DNA): TGTGCTACGACAGGGGCGATGGGCACTGAAGCTTTCTTT.

The rearrangement uses TRBV6-5 and TRBJ2-1; no firm D call. CDR1 is MNHEY and CDR2 is SVGAGI in the germline V gene. V was clipped by 2 bases and J by 4 bases, with 12 bases between them. The CDR3 is 15 residues long. This CDR3 is CASSYDSPIYNEQFF. The CDR3 DNA sequence: TGTGCCAGCAGTTACGACTCTCCAATATACAATGAGCAGTTCTTC.

This chain links TRBV7-9 with TRBJ2-1; 9 bases are shared with TRBD2. This CDR3 region has 15 residues. V dropped 4 bases and J dropped 5; count of bases not matched to a gene: 6. The germline CDR1 and CDR2 sequences are SEHNR and FQNEAQ (reference sequence). In DNA form, the CDR3 reads TGTGCCAGCAGCTATCTAAGCGGGGGGCACAATGAGCAGTTCTTC. Protein: CASSYLSGGHNEQFF.

The gene calls are TRBV10-3 and TRBJ1-5; D gene unclear. Trimming took 8 bases from V and 6 from J, leaving 14 bases between them. Germline CDR1 ENHRY, CDR2 SYGVKD. The CDR3 length is 13 residues. CDR3 sequence reads: CAIGEGMGQPQHF. CDR3 nucleotides: TGTGCCATCGGGGAGGGTATGGGTCAGCCCCAGCATTTT.

The chain carries TRBV2 and TRBJ2-1; the match to TRBD1 covers 8 bases. V lost 4 bases, J lost 3 bases, and 5 bases stayed unmatched. Germline V lookup: CDR1 SNHLY, CDR2 FYNNEI. CDR3 length equals 15 residues. CDR3 DNA: TGTGCCAGCAGTGGGGGACAGGTAGGCTACAATGAGCAGTTCTTC. It encodes CASSGGQVGYNEQFF.

To note about this clone: Lacking the conserved final phenylalanine or tryptophan, this CDR3 likely reflects a read error. Because the CDR3's place on the DNA is in doubt, the DNA is left out and the CDR3 is given as listed by TCRdb. V gene TRBV5-5 combines with J gene TRBJ2-7; the table's D call TRBD1 went unverified against the DNA. Germline-derived CDR1 and CDR2 are SGHKS and YYEKEE (reference sequence). The CDR3 is 13 amino acids in total, end residues counted. The CDR3: CASSFQREGAPTY.

The V gene is TRBV7-2, the J gene TRBJ1-2, with no clear D. The CDR3 is 11 amino acids. Germline CDR1 and CDR2: SGHTA and FQGNSA. V lost 5 bases and J 7 bases, leaving 8 bases between the germline ends. This chain's CDR3 is CASSALGGYTF. For the CDR3, the DNA is TGTGCCAGCAGCGCTCTAGGTGGCTACACCTTC.

The CDR3 nucleotides read TGCGCCAGCAGGGTCGGACTAGGGTACGAGCAGTACTTC. As protein: CASRVGLGYEQYF. The gene calls are TRBV5-1 and TRBJ2-7; TRBD2 agrees at 7 bases. CDR1 is SGHRS, CDR2 YFSETQ, per germline. The CDR3 has 13 residues. The J segment lost 4 bases and the V segment lost 5 bases, leaving 6 bases of the junction unmatched.